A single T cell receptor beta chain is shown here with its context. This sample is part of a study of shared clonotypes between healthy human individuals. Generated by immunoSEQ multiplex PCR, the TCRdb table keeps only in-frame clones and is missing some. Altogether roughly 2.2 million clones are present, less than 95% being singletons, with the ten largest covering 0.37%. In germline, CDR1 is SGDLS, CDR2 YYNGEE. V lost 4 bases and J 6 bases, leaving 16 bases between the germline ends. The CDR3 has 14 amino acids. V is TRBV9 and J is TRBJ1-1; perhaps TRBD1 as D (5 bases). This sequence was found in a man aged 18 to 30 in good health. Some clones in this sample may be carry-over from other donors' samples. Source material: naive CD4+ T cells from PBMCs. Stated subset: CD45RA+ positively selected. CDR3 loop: CASSRISLGAEAFF. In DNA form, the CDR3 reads TGTGCCAGCAGCCGAATCTCACTGGGGGCTGAAGCTTTCTTT.